The rows below give T cell receptor beta chains drawn from one sample of a study of post-analysis software for immune sequencing data. TCRdb re-derived calls from the PCR reads in MiXCR, one entry per CDR3 protein. The sample lists approximately 460,000 distinct CDR3 sequences; 45% were seen once. Sequenced: blood. Receptors originate from a girl aged 5-17 years with multiple sclerosis. Both conserved end residues are part of each CDR3. A D gene is named only where the DNA matches it firmly. Only some rows state a clone size, as once, few, many or a class for expanded clones.

V	size	J	D	CDR3	DNA
TRBV6-1	-	TRBJ1-5	-	CASRPGLGADYSNQPQHF	TGTGCCAGCAGACCTGGACTGGGGGCAGACTATAGCAATCAGCCCCAGCATTTT
TRBV5-6	-	TRBJ1-4	-	CASSAGTAATNEKLFF	TGTGCCAGCAGTGCCGGGACGGCAGCAACTAATGAAAAACTGTTTTTT
TRBV28	-	TRBJ2-5	-	CASSSLGGRHQETQYF	TGTGCCAGCAGTTCCCTGGGAGGCCGCCACCAAGAGACCCAGTACTTC
TRBV12-3/TRBV12-4	few	TRBJ2-1	-	CASRGLAYNEQFF	TGTGCCAGCAGGGGACTCGCATACAATGAGCAGTTCTTC
TRBV5-1	-	TRBJ1-1	-	CASSMRTDVEAFF	TGCGCCAGCAGCATGAGGACGGACGTTGAAGCTTTCTTT
TRBV4-1	-	TRBJ2-7	TRBD2	CASSQPGLAGDEQYF	TGCGCCAGCAGCCAACCGGGACTAGCGGGAGACGAGCAGTACTTC
TRBV20-1	few	TRBJ2-7	-	CSAPPQGRRLEQYF	TGCAGTGCACCTCCACAGGGTAGGCGCCTCGAGCAGTACTTC
TRBV5-1	-	TRBJ2-1	TRBD2	CASSLKGGSGRSYNEQFF	TGCGCCAGCAGCTTGAAGGGGGGTAGCGGGAGAAGCTACAATGAGCAGTTCTTC
TRBV7-9	-	TRBJ2-7	TRBD1	CASSPQPGQSHYEQYF	TGTGCCAGCAGCCCCCAACCGGGACAGAGCCACTACGAGCAGTACTTC
TRBV20-1	-	TRBJ2-1	TRBD2	CSARPGTSVGNEQFF	TGCAGTGCTAGACCCGGGACTAGCGTGGGCAATGAGCAGTTCTTC
TRBV7-9	few	TRBJ2-7	-	CASSLGTTNEQYF	TGTGCCAGCAGCTTGGGGACAACTAACGAGCAGTACTTC
TRBV5-1	-	TRBJ2-4	-	CASSSDSLNIQYF	TGCGCCAGCAGCTCGGACAGTTTAAACATTCAGTACTTC
TRBV3-1	few	TRBJ2-1	-	CASSHGLEQFF	TGTGCCAGCAGCCATGGTCTAGAGCAGTTCTTC
TRBV6-2/TRBV6-3	-	TRBJ2-1	-	CASSSLAPVYNEQFF	TGTGCCAGCAGTTCTCTAGCGCCAGTTTACAATGAGCAGTTCTTC
TRBV7-3	-	TRBJ2-1	TRBD2	CASSPLAGRYNEQFF	TGTGCCAGCAGCCCTCTAGCGGGAAGGTACAATGAGCAGTTCTTC
TRBV2	few	TRBJ2-7	TRBD2	CASSESLAGVGEQYF	TGTGCCAGCAGTGAGTCCCTAGCGGGAGTCGGAGAGCAGTACTTC